The rows below give T cell receptor beta chains drawn from one sample of a study of control samples from healthy donors and cancer patients. Using immunoSEQ multiplex PCR, the repertoire was profiled, and TCRdb retains in-frame clones only, with some absent. This sample has some 96,000 clones, with about 88% found just once. The sample taken for sequencing was blood. These receptors all come from a woman between 45 and 60 years old in good health. Each CDR3 is given with its conserved first and last residue. Each record gives: V gene, clone size, J gene, D gene, CDR3 protein, CDR3 DNA. A D gene is named only where the DNA matches it firmly. Rows may omit the clone size; those that give it use once, few, many or a size class.

TRBV14	NA	TRBJ2-3	TRBD1	CASSQVVTGATDTQYF	TGTGCCAGCAGCCAAGTTGTGACAGGGGCTACAGATACGCAGTATTTT
TRBV6-1	NA	TRBJ1-5	NA	CASSEALVYSNQPQHF	TGTGCCAGCAGTGAAGCGCTGGTATATAGCAATCAGCCCCAGCATTTT
TRBV19	NA	TRBJ2-1	NA	CASSRNTGLDGYEQFF	TGTGCCAGTAGTAGAAATACGGGACTCGACGGTTATGAGCAGTTCTTC
TRBV6-5	NA	TRBJ1-5	TRBD1	CASSKDRRDQPQHF	TGTGCCAGCAGTAAGGACAGGAGAGATCAGCCCCAGCATTTT
TRBV2	NA	TRBJ1-1	NA	CASGRLRTEAFF	TGTGCCAGCGGGCGGTTGAGGACTGAAGCTTTCTTT
TRBV5-4	NA	TRBJ2-7	TRBD2	CASSLAGTSDEQYF	TGTGCCAGCAGCTTAGCCGGGACTAGCGATGAGCAGTACTTC
TRBV21-1	NA	TRBJ1-6	NA	CASSLREWEPLSPLHF	TGTGCCAGCAGCCTCCGAGAATGGGAGCCCCTTTCACCCCTCCACTTT
TRBV19	NA	TRBJ1-2	NA	CASRSSWGGGDGYTF	TGTGCCAGTCGTTCTAGCTGGGGAGGTGGCGATGGCTACACCTTC
TRBV5-6	NA	TRBJ2-6	NA	CASSFIPGSGANVLTF	TGTGCCAGCAGCTTTATCCCCGGGTCTGGGGCCAACGTCCTGACTTTC
TRBV14	NA	TRBJ1-3	NA	CASSQRSGSLSGNTIYF	TGTGCCAGCAGCCAACGCAGTGGGAGCCTCTCTGGAAACACCATATATTTT
TRBV11-2	NA	TRBJ2-5	NA	CASSLNWDLNF	TGTGCCAGCAGCTTAAACTGGGACCTTAACTTC
TRBV2	NA	TRBJ2-7	NA	CASSEMGEVRHEQYF	TGTGCCAGCAGCGAGATGGGGGAAGTGAGGCACGAGCAGTACTTC
TRBV18	NA	TRBJ1-2	NA	CASSPLVVPGDGYTF	TGTGCCAGCTCACCTTTGGTTGTACCGGGGGATGGCTACACCTTC
TRBV7-2	NA	TRBJ2-3	NA	CASRTAVSDTQYF	TGTGCCAGCCGAACGGCGGTTTCAGATACGCAGTATTTT
TRBV30	NA	TRBJ2-1	TRBD1	CARGQGAGEQFF	TGTGCCCGGGGTCAGGGGGCTGGTGAGCAGTTCTTC
TRBV19	NA	TRBJ1-2	TRBD1	CASTWTGIPNYGYTF	TGTGCCAGTACTTGGACAGGGATCCCTAACTATGGCTACACCTTC
TRBV14	NA	TRBJ1-4	NA	CASSQDRGEKLFF	TGTGCCAGCAGCCAAGATAGGGGTGAAAAACTGTTTTTT
TRBV19	NA	TRBJ1-2	NA	CASSIQPATIGAYTF	TGTGCCAGTAGTATACAACCGGCGACAATCGGGGCCTACACCTTC
TRBV5-1	NA	TRBJ2-7	NA	CASSFEGGSYEQYF	TGCGCCAGCAGCTTCGAGGGGGGATCCTACGAGCAGTACTTC
TRBV24-1	once	TRBJ2-1	TRBD1	CATSDLGTGDNEQFF	TGTGCCACCAGTGATTTGGGGACAGGTGATAATGAGCAGTTCTTC
TRBV6-5	NA	TRBJ1-1	NA	CASLSTEAFF	TGTGCCAGCTTAAGCACTGAAGCTTTCTTT
TRBV6-8	NA	TRBJ2-5	TRBD2	CASSLLAERETQYF	TGTGCCAGCAGTCTACTAGCGGAACGGGAGACCCAGTACTTC
TRBV13	NA	TRBJ1-5	NA	CASSLGRDNQPQHF	TGTGCCAGCAGCTTAGGAAGGGACAATCAGCCCCAGCATTTT
TRBV18	few	TRBJ2-2	NA	CASSPPPRGGSGELFF	TGTGCCAGCTCACCGCCCCCGAGGGGAGGATCCGGGGAGCTGTTTTTT
TRBV10-3	once	TRBJ1-1	NA	CATKVNTEAFF	TGTGCCACCAAGGTGAACACTGAAGCTTTCTTT
TRBV4-3	NA	TRBJ2-5	NA	CASSQYGTRETQYF	TGCGCCAGCAGCCAATACGGTACGCGAGAGACCCAGTACTTC
TRBV6-5	NA	TRBJ2-5	TRBD1	CASRTTGGGETQYF	TGTGCCAGCAGAACCACAGGGGGAGGCGAGACCCAGTACTTC
TRBV5-4	NA	TRBJ2-1	TRBD2	CASSLGLAVLYNEQFF	TGTGCCAGCAGCTTGGGACTAGCGGTACTCTACAATGAGCAGTTCTTC
TRBV5-4	NA	TRBJ2-2	TRBD2	CASSLATRTSIRELFF	TGTGCCAGCAGCTTGGCAACTCGGACTAGCATCAGGGAGCTGTTTTTT
TRBV6-2/TRBV6-3	NA	TRBJ1-5	TRBD1	CASTPDGRGLTQPQHF	TGTGCCAGCACCCCAGATGGCAGGGGGCTTACTCAGCCCCAGCATTTT
TRBV7-8	NA	TRBJ1-5	NA	CASSLIGGNQPQHF	TGTGCCAGCAGCTTAATAGGGGGCAATCAGCCCCAGCATTTT
TRBV7-3	NA	TRBJ2-1	TRBD2	CASSFLAGGPVNEQFF	TGTGCCAGCAGCTTTCTAGCGGGAGGGCCTGTGAATGAGCAGTTCTTC
TRBV7-2	NA	TRBJ2-1	NA	CASSWVRAGYNEQFF	TGTGCCAGCAGCTGGGTGCGGGCGGGTTACAATGAGCAGTTCTTC
TRBV2	NA	TRBJ1-6	TRBD1	CASSQQGAYSPLHF	TGTGCCAGCAGTCAACAGGGGGCTTACTCACCCCTCCACTTT
TRBV6-4	NA	TRBJ2-1	NA	CASRSGPGDEQFF	TGTGCCAGCAGATCGGGGCCTGGGGATGAGCAGTTCTTC
TRBV18	once	TRBJ2-3	TRBD2	CASSPGAGGSADTQYF	TGTGCCAGCTCACCGGGGGCGGGAGGATCCGCAGATACGCAGTATTTT
TRBV28	NA	TRBJ1-5	TRBD1	CASSSRQGALNQPQHF	TGTGCCAGCAGCAGTAGACAGGGGGCGTTGAATCAGCCCCAGCATTTT
TRBV19	NA	TRBJ1-5	TRBD1	CATTPLGQGVKSNQPQHF	TGTGCCACCACGCCTTTAGGACAGGGGGTAAAAAGCAATCAGCCCCAGCATTTT
TRBV27	NA	TRBJ1-2	TRBD1	CASSLRGTGAPGTF	TGTGCCAGCAGTTTAAGGGGAACAGGGGCCCCCGGCACCTTC
TRBV5-5	NA	TRBJ2-1	TRBD2	CASSLWASGAYNEQFF	TGTGCCAGCAGCTTGTGGGCTAGCGGGGCCTACAATGAGCAGTTCTTC
TRBV4-3	once	TRBJ2-1	NA	CASSQDLAAVYNEQFF	TGCGCCAGCAGCCAAGATCTAGCAGCTGTCTACAATGAGCAGTTCTTC
TRBV6-5	NA	TRBJ2-2	NA	CASNAGSGTGELFF	TGTGCCAGCAATGCTGGATCGGGTACCGGGGAGCTGTTTTTT
TRBV9	NA	TRBJ1-6	NA	CASSVMGPNSPLHF	TGTGCCAGCAGCGTAATGGGACCAAATTCACCCCTCCACTTT